The present T cell receptor (beta chain) was sequenced within a study of OX40 agonist ivuxolimab in advanced cancers. Notes on the study in general: Researchers did not determine the expanded peripheral T cells' antigen specificity.

The CDR3 runs 14 residues. V was clipped by 4 bases and J by 8 bases; unmatched bases: 11. Germline V gene sequence: CDR1 SGHTA, CDR2 FQGNSA. With regard to this clone: The antigen remains unidentified.

The data were produced by immunoSEQ multiplex PCR, yet TCRdb's version contains in-frame clones alone and is incomplete. The sample holds over 100,000 clones, 93% seen once. This clonotype originated in an adult with an advanced solid tumor such as melanoma, head and neck, liver or kidney cancer. The gene calls are TRBV7-2 and TRBJ2-7, with 7 bases identical to TRBD1. The sequencing used CD4+ or CD8+ T cells sorted from blood, collected in a trial of the OX40 agonist ivuxolimab. The CDR3 loop is CASSSVPGQTQQYF. For the CDR3, the DNA is TGTGCCAGCAGCTCCGTCCCGGGACAGACACAGCAGTACTTC. Combining the CDR3 with reference TRBV7-2 and TRBJ2-7 gives the whole variable domain GAGVSQSPSNKVTEKGKDVELRCDPISGHTALYWYRQSLGQGLEFLIYFQGNSAPDKSGLPSDRFSAERTGGSVSTLTIQRTQQEDSAVYLCASSSVPGQTQQYFGPGTRLTVT.